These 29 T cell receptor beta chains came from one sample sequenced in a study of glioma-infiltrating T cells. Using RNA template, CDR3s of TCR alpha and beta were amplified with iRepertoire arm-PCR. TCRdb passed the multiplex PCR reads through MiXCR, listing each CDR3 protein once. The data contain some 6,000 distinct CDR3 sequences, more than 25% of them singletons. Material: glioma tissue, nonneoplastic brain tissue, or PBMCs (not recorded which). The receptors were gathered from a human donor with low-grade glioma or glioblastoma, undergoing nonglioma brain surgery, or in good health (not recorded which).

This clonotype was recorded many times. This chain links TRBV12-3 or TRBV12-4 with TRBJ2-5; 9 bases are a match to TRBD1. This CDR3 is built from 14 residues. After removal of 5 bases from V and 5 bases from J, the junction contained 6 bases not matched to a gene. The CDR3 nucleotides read TGTGCCAGCAGTACGACAGGGGGGAAGGAGACCCAGTACTTC. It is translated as CASSTTGGKETQYF.

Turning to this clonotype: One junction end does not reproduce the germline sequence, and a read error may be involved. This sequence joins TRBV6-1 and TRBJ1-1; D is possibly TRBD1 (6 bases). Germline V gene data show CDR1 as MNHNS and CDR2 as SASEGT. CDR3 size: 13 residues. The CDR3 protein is CASRRDRTPEALF. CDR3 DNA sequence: TGTGCCAGCCGCCGCGACAGGACCCCTGAAGCTCTGTTT.

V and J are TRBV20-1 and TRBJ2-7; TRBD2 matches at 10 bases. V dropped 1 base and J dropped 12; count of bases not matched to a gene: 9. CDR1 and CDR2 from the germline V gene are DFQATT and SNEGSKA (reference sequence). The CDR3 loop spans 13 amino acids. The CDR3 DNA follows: TGCAGTGCTAGAGTAATTCGTAGCGGGAGGCTGTACTTC. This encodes CSARVIRSGRLYF.

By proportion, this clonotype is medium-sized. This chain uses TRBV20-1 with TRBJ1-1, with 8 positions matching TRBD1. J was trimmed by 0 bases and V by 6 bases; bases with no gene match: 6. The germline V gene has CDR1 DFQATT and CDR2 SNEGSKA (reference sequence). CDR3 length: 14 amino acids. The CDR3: CSARDRIMNTEAFF. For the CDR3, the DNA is TGCAGTGCCCGGGACAGGATTATGAACACTGAAGCTTTCTTT.

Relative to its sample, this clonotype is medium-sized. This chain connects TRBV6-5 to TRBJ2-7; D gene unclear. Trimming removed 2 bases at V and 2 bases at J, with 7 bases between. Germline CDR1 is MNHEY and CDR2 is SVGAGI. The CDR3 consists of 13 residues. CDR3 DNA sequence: TGTGCCAGCAGTTACGGGCAGACCTACGAGCAGTACTTC. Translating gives CASSYGQTYEQYF.

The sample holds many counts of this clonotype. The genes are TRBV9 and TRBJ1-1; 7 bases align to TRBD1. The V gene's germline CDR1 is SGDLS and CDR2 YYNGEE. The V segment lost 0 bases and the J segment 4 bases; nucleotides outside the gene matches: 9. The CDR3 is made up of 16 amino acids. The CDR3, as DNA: TGTGCCAGCAGCGTAGCGGCAGGGGGGAGGGCCACTGAAGCTTTCTTT. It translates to CASSVAAGGRATEAFF.

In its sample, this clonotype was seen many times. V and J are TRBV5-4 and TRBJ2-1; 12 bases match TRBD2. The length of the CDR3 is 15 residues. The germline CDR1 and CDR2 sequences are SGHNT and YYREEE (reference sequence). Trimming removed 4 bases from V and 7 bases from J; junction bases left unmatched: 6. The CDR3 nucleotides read TGTGCCAGCAGCCCGACTAGCGGGGGAAAAAATGAGCAGTTCTTC. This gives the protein CASSPTSGGKNEQFF.

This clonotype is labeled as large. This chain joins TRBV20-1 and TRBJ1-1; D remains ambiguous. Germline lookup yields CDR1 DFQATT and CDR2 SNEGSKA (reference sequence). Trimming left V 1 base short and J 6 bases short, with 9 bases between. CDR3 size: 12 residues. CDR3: CSARGLWSEAFF. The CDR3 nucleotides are TGCAGTGCTAGAGGCCTTTGGTCTGAAGCTTTCTTT.

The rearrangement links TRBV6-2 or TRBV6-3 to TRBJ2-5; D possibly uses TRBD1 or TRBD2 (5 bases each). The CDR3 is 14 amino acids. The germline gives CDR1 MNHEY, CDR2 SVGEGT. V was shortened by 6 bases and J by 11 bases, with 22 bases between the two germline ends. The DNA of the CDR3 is TGTGCCAGCAGCCCACCGGGGCGAGGAGAGAAACAGTACTTC. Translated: CASSPPGRGEKQYF.

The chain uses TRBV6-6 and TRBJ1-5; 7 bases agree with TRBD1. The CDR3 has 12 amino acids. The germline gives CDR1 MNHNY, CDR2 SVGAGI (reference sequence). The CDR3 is CSRRDSPPPQHF. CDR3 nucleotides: TGTTCCCGCAGGGACAGCCCGCCGCCCCAGCATTTT.

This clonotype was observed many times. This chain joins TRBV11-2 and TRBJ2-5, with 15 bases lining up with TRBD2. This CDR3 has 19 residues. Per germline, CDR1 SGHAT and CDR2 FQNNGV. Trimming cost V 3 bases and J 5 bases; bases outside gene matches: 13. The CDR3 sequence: CASSFGAGLAGGSGETQYF. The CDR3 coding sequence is TGTGCCAGCAGCTTCGGGGCAGGACTAGCGGGAGGGTCGGGCGAGACCCAGTACTTC. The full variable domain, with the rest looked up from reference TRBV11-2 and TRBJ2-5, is EAGVAQSPRYKIIEKRQSVAFWCNPISGHATLYWYQQILGQGPKLLIQFQNNGVVDDSQLPKDRFSAERLKGVDSTLKIQPAKLEDSAVYLCASSFGAGLAGGSGETQYFGPGTRLLVL.

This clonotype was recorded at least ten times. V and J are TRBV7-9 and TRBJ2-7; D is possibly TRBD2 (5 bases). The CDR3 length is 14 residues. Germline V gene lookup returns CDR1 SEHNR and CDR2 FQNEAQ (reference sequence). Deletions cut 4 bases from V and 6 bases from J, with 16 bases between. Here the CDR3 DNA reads TGTGCCAGCAGCTCAACTTCGCGGGCCGGCGAGCAGTACGTC. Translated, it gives CASSSTSRAGEQYV.

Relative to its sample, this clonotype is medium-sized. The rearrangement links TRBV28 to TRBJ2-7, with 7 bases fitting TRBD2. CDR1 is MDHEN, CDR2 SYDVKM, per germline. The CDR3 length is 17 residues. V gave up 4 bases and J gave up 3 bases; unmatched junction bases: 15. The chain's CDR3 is CASSSKRGVSGGYEQYF. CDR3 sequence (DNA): TGTGCCAGCAGTTCCAAGCGCGGGGTATCGGGGGGCTACGAGCAGTACTTC.

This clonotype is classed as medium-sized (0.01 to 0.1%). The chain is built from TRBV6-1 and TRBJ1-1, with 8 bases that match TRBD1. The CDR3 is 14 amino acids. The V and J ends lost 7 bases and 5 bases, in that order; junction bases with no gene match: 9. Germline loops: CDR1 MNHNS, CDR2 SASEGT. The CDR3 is CASTPGQGGTEAFF. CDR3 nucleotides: TGTGCCAGCACTCCCGGACAGGGCGGGACTGAAGCTTTCTTT.

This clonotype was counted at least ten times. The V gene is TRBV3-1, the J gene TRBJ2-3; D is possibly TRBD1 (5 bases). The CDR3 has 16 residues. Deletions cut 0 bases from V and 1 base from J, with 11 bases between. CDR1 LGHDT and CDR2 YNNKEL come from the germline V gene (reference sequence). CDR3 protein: CASSQDRGLRTDTQYF. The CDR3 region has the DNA TGTGCCAGCAGCCAAGATAGGGGCCTGCGCACAGATACGCAGTATTTT.

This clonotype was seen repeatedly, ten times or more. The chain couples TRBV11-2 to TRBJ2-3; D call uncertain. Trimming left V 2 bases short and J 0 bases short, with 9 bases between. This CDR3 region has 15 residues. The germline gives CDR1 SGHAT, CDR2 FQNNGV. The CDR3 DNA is TGTGCCAGCAGCTTATTCGGTCTGAGCACAGATACGCAGTATTTT. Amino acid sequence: CASSLFGLSTDTQYF. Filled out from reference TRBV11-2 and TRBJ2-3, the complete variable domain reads EAGVAQSPRYKIIEKRQSVAFWCNPISGHATLYWYQQILGQGPKLLIQFQNNGVVDDSQLPKDRFSAERLKGVDSTLKIQPAKLEDSAVYLCASSLFGLSTDTQYFGPGTRLTVL.

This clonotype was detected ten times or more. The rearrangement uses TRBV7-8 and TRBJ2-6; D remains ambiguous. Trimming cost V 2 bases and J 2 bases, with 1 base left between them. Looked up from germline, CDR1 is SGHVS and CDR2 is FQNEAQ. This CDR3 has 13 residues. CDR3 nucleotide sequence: TGTGCCAGCAGCTTAACTGGGGCCAACGTCCTGACTTTC. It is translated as CASSLTGANVLTF.

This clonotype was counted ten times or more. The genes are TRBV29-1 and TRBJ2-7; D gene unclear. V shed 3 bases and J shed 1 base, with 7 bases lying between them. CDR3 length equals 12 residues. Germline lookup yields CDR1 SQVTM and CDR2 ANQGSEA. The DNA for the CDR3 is TGCAGCGTTGAGAGTTTATCCTACGAGCAGTACTTC. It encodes CSVESLSYEQYF.

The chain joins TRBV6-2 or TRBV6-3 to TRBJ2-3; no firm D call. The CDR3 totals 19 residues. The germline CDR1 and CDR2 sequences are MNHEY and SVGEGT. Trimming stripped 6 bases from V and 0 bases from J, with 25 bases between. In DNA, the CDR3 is TGTGCCAGCAGCCGCAAAGAGGAAGTCGTGGGCCATAGCACAGATACGCAGTATTTT. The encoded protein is CASSRKEEVVGHSTDTQYF.

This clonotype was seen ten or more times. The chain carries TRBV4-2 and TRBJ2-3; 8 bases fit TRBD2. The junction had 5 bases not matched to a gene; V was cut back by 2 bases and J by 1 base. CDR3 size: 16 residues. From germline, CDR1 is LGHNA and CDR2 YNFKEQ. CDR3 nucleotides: TGTGCCAGCAGCCAAACTCCAGCGGGGGGCACAGATACGCAGTATTTT. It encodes CASSQTPAGGTDTQYF.

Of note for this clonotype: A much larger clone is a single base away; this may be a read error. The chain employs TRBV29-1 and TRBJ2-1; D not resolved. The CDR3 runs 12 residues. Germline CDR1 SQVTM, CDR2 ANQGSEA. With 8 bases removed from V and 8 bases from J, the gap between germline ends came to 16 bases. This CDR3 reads CSIVFSADEQFF. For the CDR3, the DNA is TGCAGCATTGTATTCAGTGCCGATGAGCAGTTCTTC.

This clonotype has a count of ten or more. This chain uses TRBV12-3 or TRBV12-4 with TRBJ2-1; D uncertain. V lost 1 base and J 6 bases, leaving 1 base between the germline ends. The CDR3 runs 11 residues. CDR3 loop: CASSLGNEQFF. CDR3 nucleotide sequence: TGTGCCAGCAGTTTAGGCAATGAGCAGTTCTTC.

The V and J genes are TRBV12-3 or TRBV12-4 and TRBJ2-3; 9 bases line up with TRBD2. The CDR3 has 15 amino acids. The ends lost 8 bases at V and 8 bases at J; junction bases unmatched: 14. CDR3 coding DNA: TGTGCCAGCCCCCCGCGCGGGGGGGGGATCGGTACGCAGTATTTT. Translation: CASPPRGGGIGTQYF.

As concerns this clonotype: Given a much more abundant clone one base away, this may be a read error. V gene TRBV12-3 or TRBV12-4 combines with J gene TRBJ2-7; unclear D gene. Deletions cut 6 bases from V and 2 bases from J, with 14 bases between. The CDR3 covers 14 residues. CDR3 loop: CASRMRRRPYEQYF. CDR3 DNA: TGTGCCAGCAGGATGAGACGACGACCCTACGAGCAGTACTTC.

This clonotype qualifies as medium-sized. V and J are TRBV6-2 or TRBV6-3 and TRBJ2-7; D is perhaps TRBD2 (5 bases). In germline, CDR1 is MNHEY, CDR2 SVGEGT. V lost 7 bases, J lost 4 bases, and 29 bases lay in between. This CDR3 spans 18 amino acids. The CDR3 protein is CASTSGRGPSRTHYEQYF. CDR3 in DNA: TGTGCCAGCACCAGCGGTCGAGGGCCCAGCCGCACACATTACGAGCAGTACTTC.

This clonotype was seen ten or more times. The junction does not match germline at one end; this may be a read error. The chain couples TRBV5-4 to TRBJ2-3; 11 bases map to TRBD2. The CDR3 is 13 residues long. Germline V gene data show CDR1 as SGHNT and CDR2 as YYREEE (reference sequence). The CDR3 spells CASSTDSGRARVF. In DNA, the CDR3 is TGTGCCAGCTCAACGGATAGCGGGAGGGCCCGGGTTTTT. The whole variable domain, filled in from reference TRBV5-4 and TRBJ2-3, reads ETGVTQSPTHLIKTRGQQVTLRCSSQSGHNTVSWYQQALGQGPQFIFQYYREEENGRGNFPPRFSGLQFPNYSSELNVNALELDDSALYLCASSTDSGRARVFGPGTRLTVL.

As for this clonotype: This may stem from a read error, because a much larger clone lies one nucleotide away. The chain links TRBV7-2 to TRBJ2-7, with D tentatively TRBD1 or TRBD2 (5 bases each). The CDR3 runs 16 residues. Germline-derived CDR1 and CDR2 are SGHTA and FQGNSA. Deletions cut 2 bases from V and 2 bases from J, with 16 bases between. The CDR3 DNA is TGTACCAGCAGCTTACTCGGGACCGCTAGACCCTACGAGCAGTACTTC. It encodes CTSSLLGTARPYEQYF.

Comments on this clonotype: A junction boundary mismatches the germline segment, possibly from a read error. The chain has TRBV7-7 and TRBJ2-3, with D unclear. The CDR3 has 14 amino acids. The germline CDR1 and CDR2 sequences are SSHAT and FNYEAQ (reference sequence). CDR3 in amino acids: CASSFGLALGTHSF. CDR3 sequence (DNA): TGTGCCAGCAGCTTTGGGCTGGCCCTTGGTACCCATTCTTTT.

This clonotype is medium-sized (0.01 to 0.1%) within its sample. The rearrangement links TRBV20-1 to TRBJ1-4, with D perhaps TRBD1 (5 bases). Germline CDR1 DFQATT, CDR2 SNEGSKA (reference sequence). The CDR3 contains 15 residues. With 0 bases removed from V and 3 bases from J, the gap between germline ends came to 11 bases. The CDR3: CSARDLGGANEKLFF. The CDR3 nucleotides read TGCAGTGCTAGAGATCTGGGAGGGGCTAATGAAAAACTGTTTTTT.